This passage covers 11 T cell receptor beta chains from one sample sequenced in a study of post-analysis software for immune sequencing data. Study-level findings and limits: Patients carried a handful of TRBV segments more frequently than controls did, and TRBV5-6, TRBV5-1 and TRBV20-1 were among them.

No antigens are known for them. Libraries were made from TCR beta cDNA, and they carried unique molecular identifiers. TCRdb re-called the PCR reads through MiXCR, storing one row per CDR3 protein. Among hundreds of thousands of distinct CDR3 sequences listed, 25% to 30% were seen once. The sample comprised blood. These receptors were collected from a girl aged 5-17 years with multiple sclerosis.

V and J are TRBV29-1 and TRBJ2-2, with 10 positions matching TRBD1. Per germline, CDR1 SQVTM and CDR2 ANQGSEA. The CDR3 has 14 residues. J was trimmed by 7 bases and V by 3 bases; bases with no gene match: 5. CDR3 in amino acids: CSVEKDRGGGELFF. The CDR3 region has the DNA TGCAGCGTTGAGAAGGACAGGGGGGGCGGGGAGCTGTTTTTT.

In DNA, the CDR3 is TGTGCCAGCAGTTGGGGCGGGGCCTCGAGCGGAGATACGCAGTATTTT. Residues: CASSWGGASSGDTQYF. The V and J genes are TRBV28 and TRBJ2-3; possibly TRBD2 for D (6 bases). V was pared by 4 bases and J by 5 bases, with 19 bases between. Germline-derived CDR1 and CDR2 are MDHEN and SYDVKM. The CDR3 spans 16 residues. Full variable domain (remainder filled in from reference TRBV28 and TRBJ2-3): DVKVTQSSRYLVKRTGEKVFLECVQDMDHENMFWYRQDPGLGLRLIYFSYDVKMKEKGDIPEGYSVSREKKERFSLILESASTNQTSMYLCASSWGGASSGDTQYFGPGTRLTVL.

CDR3 in DNA: TGCGCCAGCAGCCAAGATCTCGGGACGTGGGGAAAACTGTTTTTT. It is translated as CASSQDLGTWGKLFF. The chain links TRBV4-1 to TRBJ1-4, with TRBD1 as a possible D gene (5 bases). Germline CDR1 and CDR2: MGHRA and YSYEKL. CDR3 length: 15 residues. Trimming cost V 0 bases and J 10 bases, with 15 bases left between them.

The genes are TRBV7-2 and TRBJ2-7; D is undetermined. Trimming left V 6 bases short and J 0 bases short, with 9 bases between. The CDR3 spans 13 residues. The germline V gene has CDR1 SGHTA and CDR2 FQGNSA. The CDR3 loop is CASRHRSSYEQYF. DNA of the CDR3: TGTGCCAGCAGACATAGGAGCTCCTACGAGCAGTACTTC.

The chain recombines TRBV20-1 with TRBJ2-3, with TRBD1 matching over 7 bases. Germline CDR1 and CDR2: DFQATT and SNEGSKA (reference sequence). The V and J ends lost 3 bases and 0 bases, in that order; junction bases with no gene match: 6. CDR3 length equals 15 residues. The DNA for the CDR3 is TGCAGTGCTAGTGCCGGGACAGCTAGCACAGATACGCAGTATTTT. Encoded protein: CSASAGTASTDTQYF.

This chain connects TRBV18 to TRBJ2-3, with 10 positions matching TRBD1. The CDR3 contains 16 residues. CDR1 KGHSH and CDR2 LQKENI come from the germline V gene. The V segment lost 0 bases and the J segment 2 bases; nucleotides outside the gene matches: 2. The chain's CDR3 is CASSPPGTGATDTQYF. CDR3 bases: TGTGCCAGCTCACCACCCGGGACAGGGGCCACAGATACGCAGTATTTT.

This clonotype was seen repeatedly, ten times or more. The chain combines TRBV12-3 or TRBV12-4 with TRBJ1-6; a weak D match, TRBD1 (5 bases). The length of the CDR3 is 15 residues. The V end lost 6 bases, the J end lost 6 bases, and 15 bases lay between the germline ends. The CDR3 sequence: CASSQGTWGNSPLHF. CDR3 DNA: TGTGCCAGCAGCCAAGGGACCTGGGGTAATTCACCCCTCCACTTT.

The chain is built from TRBV9 and TRBJ1-2; no definite D call. From germline, CDR1 is SGDLS and CDR2 YYNGEE. The CDR3 runs 12 residues. V lost 0 bases and J lost 5, with 5 bases in between. The CDR3 here is CASSVARYGYTF. CDR3 DNA: TGTGCCAGCAGCGTAGCCCGATATGGCTACACCTTC.

The chain couples TRBV23-1 to TRBJ2-5; 14 bases align to TRBD2. TRBV23-1 is an open reading frame, and its role is uncertain. This CDR3 has 15 amino acids. V dropped 6 bases and J dropped 1; count of bases not matched to a gene: 1. CDR3 nucleotide sequence: TGCGCCAGCAGGACTAGCGGGGGGGCCCAAGAGACCCAGTACTTC. Encoded protein: CASRTSGGAQETQYF.

This clonotype was seen only a few times. This chain joins TRBV5-1 and TRBJ2-3; possible D gene TRBD2, 7 bases. This CDR3 spans 19 amino acids. Trimming shortened V by 2 bases and J by 6 bases, and 28 bases separated the two germline ends. Looked up from germline, CDR1 is SGHRS and CDR2 is YFSETQ. CDR3 DNA sequence: TGCGCCAGCAGCTTACTGTTAAGCGGGGACCTCCTCAGGGGCGATACGCAGTATTTT. Its translation: CASSLLLSGDLLRGDTQYF.

This clonotype was counted between two and nine times. The J gene is TRBJ2-4, the V gene TRBV20-1; no clear D. The CDR3 loop spans 16 amino acids. Germline CDR1 is DFQATT and CDR2 is SNEGSKA (reference sequence). V was cut by 0 bases and J by 0 bases, with 12 bases left in between. CDR3: CSARDGLNLAKNIQYF. CDR3 sequence (DNA): TGCAGTGCTAGAGATGGCCTAAACTTAGCCAAAAACATTCAGTACTTC.